The 21 T cell receptor beta chains below come from one sample, sequenced in a study of cytomegalovirus exposure and HLA in healthy donors. PCR primers comprised 60 Vbeta and 13 Jbeta primers. Assay: immunoSEQ multiplex PCR; the TCRdb copy retains only in-frame clones and omits some. The sample contains more than 140,000 clones, over 75% of which appear only once. The sample consisted of PBMCs. These receptors all stem from a man younger than 40 in good health and CMV-seropositive.

This chain links TRBV27 with TRBJ2-5; no clear D gene. The better agreement between TRBJ2-7 and the DNA end casts doubt on the J call. CDR1 MNHEY and CDR2 SMNVEV come from the germline V gene (reference sequence). The CDR3 runs to 15 residues. CDR3 sequence: CASSLNDLVSYEQYF. The CDR3 nucleotides read TGTGCCAGCAGTCTCAATGACTTAGTTTCCTACGAGCAGTACTTC.

The J gene is TRBJ2-4, the V gene TRBV6-5; D is possibly TRBD1 (5 bases). Germline values: CDR1 MNHEY, CDR2 SVGAGI. V lost 4 bases and J 0 bases, leaving 10 bases between the germline ends. The CDR3 loop spans 15 amino acids. The CDR3 is CASSSVRVAKNIQYF. The CDR3 coding sequence is TGTGCCAGCAGTTCAGTCAGGGTAGCCAAAAACATTCAGTACTTC.

CDR3 in amino acids: CASSLNGHGKNIQYF. CDR3 sequence (DNA): TGTGCCAGCAGCTTGAATGGACACGGCAAAAACATTCAGTACTTC. The chain uses TRBV5-8 and TRBJ2-4; maybe TRBD1 (5 bases). Germline V gene data show CDR1 as SGHTS and CDR2 as YDEGEE. Deletions cut 1 base from V and 3 bases from J, with 11 bases between. This CDR3 is built from 15 residues.

The J gene is TRBJ2-7, the V gene TRBV7-6; 10 nucleotides align to TRBD1. CDR1 and CDR2 from the germline V gene are SGHVS and FNYEAQ. This CDR3 region has 14 residues. Trimming at V came to 5 bases and at J to 3 bases, leaving 4 bases not matched to a gene. The CDR3 protein is CASSAGTGVYEQYF. The CDR3 DNA is TGTGCCAGCAGCGCGGGGACAGGGGTCTACGAGCAGTACTTC.

This clone has more than one count but fewer than ten. The chain has TRBV7-2 and TRBJ2-3, with D tentatively TRBD2 (6 bases). The V gene's germline CDR1 is SGHTA and CDR2 FQGNSA. CDR3 length equals 16 residues. Trimming cost V 5 bases and J 4 bases, with 19 bases left between them. CDR3 in DNA: TGTGCCAGCAGCCCCCAGTCGACTAGTTCAGCAGATACGCAGTATTTT. Residues: CASSPQSTSSADTQYF.

This clone has only one observation. The chain has TRBV2 and TRBJ2-7, with 7 bases matching TRBD1. Germline CDR1 SNHLY, CDR2 FYNNEI. V gave up 3 bases and J gave up 4 bases; unmatched junction bases: 9. The CDR3 extends over 15 amino acids. CDR3 sequence (DNA): TGTGCCAGCAGTGATAAGGGGGCAGGACCTTACGAGCAGTACTTC. Protein sequence: CASSDKGAGPYEQYF. Full variable domain (missing parts from reference TRBV2 and TRBJ2-7): EPEVTQTPSHQVTQMGQEVILRCVPISNHLYFYWYRQILGQKVEFLVSFYNNEISEKSEIFDDQFSVERPDGSNFTLKIRSTKLEDSAMYFCASSDKGAGPYEQYFGPGTRLTVT.

This chain joins TRBV4-1 and TRBJ2-7; the match to TRBD2 covers 9 bases. Germline lookup yields CDR1 MGHRA and CDR2 YSYEKL. This CDR3 is 15 amino acids long. Germline trimming cut 0 bases from V and 6 bases from J; bases unmatched to any gene: 6. CDR3 DNA: TGCGCCAGCAGCCAAGAGGCGGGAGGGGCGCGCGAGCAGTACTTC. Translated: CASSQEAGGAREQYF.

The chain combines TRBV2 with TRBJ2-3; a possible D gene is TRBD1 (5 bases). The germline V and J ends were trimmed by 11 bases and 6 bases, with 12 bases remaining between them. Germline CDR1 reads SNHLY; CDR2 reads FYNNEI. There are 11 residues in the CDR3. For the CDR3, the DNA is TGTGCCTCATCAGGGTACGATACGCAGTATTTT. Residues: CASSGYDTQYF.

V usage is TRBV28 and J usage is TRBJ2-1, with no clear D. The V gene lost 5 bases and the J gene lost 0 bases, with 11 bases spanning the gap. This CDR3 contains 15 residues. The germline V gene has CDR1 MDHEN and CDR2 SYDVKM. The CDR3 region has the DNA TGTGCCAGCAGTCCACTAACCGGCTCCTACAATGAGCAGTTCTTC. Its protein is CASSPLTGSYNEQFF.

The CDR3 coding sequence is TGTGCCAGCCGGACAGCCCATACCTACGAGCAGTACTTC. Protein product: CASRTAHTYEQYF. This rearrangement joins TRBV2 to TRBJ2-7, with D possibly matching TRBD1 (6 bases). CDR3 length: 13 amino acids. Trimming removed 8 bases at V and 2 bases at J, with 13 bases between. Germline assignment: CDR1 SNHLY and CDR2 FYNNEI. The full variable domain, completed using reference TRBV2 and TRBJ2-7, is EPEVTQTPSHQVTQMGQEVILRCVPISNHLYFYWYRQILGQKVEFLVSFYNNEISEKSEIFDDQFSVERPDGSNFTLKIRSTKLEDSAMYFCASRTAHTYEQYFGPGTRLTVT.

This clone was counted a single time. The CDR3 here is CASSPRDRVLETQYF. The CDR3 DNA follows: TGCGCCAGCAGCCCCCGGGACAGGGTGTTAGAGACCCAGTACTTC. V usage is TRBV5-1 and J usage is TRBJ2-5, with 9 nucleotides matching TRBD1. The CDR3 totals 15 residues. V was clipped by 4 bases and J by 4 bases; unmatched bases: 8. Germline assignment: CDR1 SGHRS and CDR2 YFSETQ.

This clone came up a few times. The genes are TRBV7-2 and TRBJ2-5, with D maybe TRBD1 (6 bases). The DNA end is a closer match to TRBJ2-7, so the J assignment may be wrong. This CDR3 has 12 amino acids. Germline V gene data show CDR1 as SGHTA and CDR2 as FQGNSA. The CDR3 DNA is TGTGCCAGCAGCTTAACAGGGACCGAGCAGTACTTC. Its protein product is CASSLTGTEQYF.

The chain combines TRBV11-2 with TRBJ2-5; 13 bases are a match to TRBD2. Trimming at V came to 5 bases and at J to 4 bases, leaving 7 bases not matched to a gene. The CDR3 spans 16 residues. Germline CDR1 reads SGHAT; CDR2 reads FQNNGV. This CDR3 is CASSPGLAGARETQYF. In nucleotides, the CDR3 is TGTGCCAGCAGCCCCGGACTAGCGGGGGCCCGAGAGACCCAGTACTTC.

This rearrangement joins TRBV21-1 to TRBJ2-2; the table's D call of TRBD1 was not tested on the DNA. TRBV21-1 is deemed a pseudogene. CDR3 size: 16 residues. DNA for the CDR3: TGTGCCAGCAGCAAGGGCCACAGGGGTGACACCGGGGAGCTGTTTTTT. It encodes CASSKGHRGDTGELFF.

The gene calls are TRBV19 and TRBJ2-5; TRBD2 is a possible D gene (6 bases). The end of the DNA is better explained by TRBJ2-7, so the J call may be wrong. Germline CDR1 reads LNHDA; CDR2 reads SQIVND (reference sequence). The CDR3 spans 14 residues. The CDR3 sequence is CASSIRERSAEQYF. The CDR3 nucleotides read TGTGCCAGTAGTATCCGGGAGCGGTCGGCCGAGCAGTACTTC.

This clone was found a few times. At one of its ends the junction is not consistent with the germline gene, which may arise from a read error. The chain links TRBV5-1 to TRBJ2-3; no reliable D call. CDR3 size: 15 residues. The germline V gene has CDR1 SGHRS and CDR2 YFSETQ. CDR3 loop: CASRLGLSRTDTQYF. The DNA of the CDR3 is TGCGCCAGCAGGTTGGGCCTCTCTCGGACAGATACGCAGTATTTT.

There are a few counts of this clone. CDR3 sequence (DNA): TGTGCCAGCTCAATGGACACGATAGAAACCGGGGAGCTGTTTTTT. Amino acid sequence: CASSMDTIETGELFF. The chain is built from TRBV18 and TRBJ2-2; TRBD1 might be the D (5 bases). The V and J ends lost 5 bases and 5 bases respectively, with 15 bases between them. This CDR3 comprises 15 residues. In germline, CDR1 is KGHSH, CDR2 LQKENI.

The V and J genes are TRBV18 and TRBJ2-7, with TRBD2 identical over 8 bases. CDR3 length equals 14 residues. V shed 3 bases, J shed 2 bases, and the junction held 3 bases outside the gene matches. CDR1 and CDR2 (germline): KGHSH, LQKENI. CDR3 residues: CASSPGRATYEQYF. CDR3 DNA: TGTGCCAGCTCACCCGGGAGGGCAACCTACGAGCAGTACTTC. Full variable domain (rest looked up from reference TRBV18 and TRBJ2-7): NAGVMQNPRHLVRRRGQEARLRCSPMKGHSHVYWYRQLPEEGLKFMVYLQKENIIDESGMPKERFSAEFPKEGPSILRIQQVVRGDSAAYFCASSPGRATYEQYFGPGTRLTVT.

J is TRBJ2-2 and V is TRBV9; TRBD2 might be the D (5 bases). With 3 bases removed from V and 6 bases from J, the gap between germline ends came to 15 bases. This CDR3 spans 15 amino acids. Germline values: CDR1 SGDLS, CDR2 YYNGEE. CDR3 residues: CASSGGPGLPGELFF. The CDR3 DNA reads TGTGCCAGCAGCGGTGGACCAGGACTCCCCGGGGAGCTGTTTTTT. The entire variable domain, with the rest obtained from reference TRBV9 and TRBJ2-2, is as follows: DSGVTQTPKHLITATGQRVTLRCSPRSGDLSVYWYQQSLDQGLQFLIQYYNGEERAKGNILERFSAQQFPDLHSELNLSSLELGDSALYFCASSGGPGLPGELFFGEGSRLTVL.

This clone was seen only a few times. The gene calls are TRBV9 and TRBJ2-7, with a possible D match to TRBD1 (5 bases). Germline V gene data show CDR1 as SGDLS and CDR2 as YYNGEE. Trimming removed 0 bases at V and 2 bases at J, with 9 bases between. The CDR3 length is 14 residues. CDR3 amino acids: CASSVEKGPYEQYF. DNA for the CDR3: TGTGCCAGCAGCGTAGAGAAGGGGCCCTACGAGCAGTACTTC.

The CDR3 DNA follows: TGTGCCAGCAGCTACGACAGTCTCAATTCACCCCTCCACTTT. Amino acids: CASSYDSLNSPLHF. This chain connects TRBV27 to TRBJ1-6, with TRBD1 as a possible D gene (5 bases). The germline V and J ends were trimmed by 6 bases and 7 bases, with 13 bases remaining between them. The germline CDR1 and CDR2 sequences are MNHEY and SMNVEV (reference sequence). The CDR3 loop spans 14 amino acids.